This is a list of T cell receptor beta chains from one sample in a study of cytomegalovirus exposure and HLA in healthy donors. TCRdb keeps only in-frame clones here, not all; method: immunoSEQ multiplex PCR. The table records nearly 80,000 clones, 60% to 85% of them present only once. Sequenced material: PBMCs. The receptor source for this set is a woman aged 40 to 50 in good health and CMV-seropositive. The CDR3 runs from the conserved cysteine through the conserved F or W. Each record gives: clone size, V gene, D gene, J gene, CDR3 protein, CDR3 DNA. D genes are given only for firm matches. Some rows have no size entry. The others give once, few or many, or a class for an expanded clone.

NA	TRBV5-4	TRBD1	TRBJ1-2	CASSRGQETYGYTF	TGTGCCAGCAGCAGGGGACAGGAAACCTATGGCTACACCTTC
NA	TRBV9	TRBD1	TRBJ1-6	CASSVGGTGSINSPLHF	TGTGCCAGCAGCGTAGGGGGGACAGGGAGCATTAATTCACCCCTCCACTTT
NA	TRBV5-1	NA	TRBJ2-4	CASSQGTGRGNIQYF	TGCGCCAGCAGCCAGGGGACGGGTCGAGGAAACATTCAGTACTTC
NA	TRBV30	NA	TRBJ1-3	CAGEWVSGNTIYF	TGTGCCGGGGAGTGGGTCTCTGGAAACACCATATATTTT
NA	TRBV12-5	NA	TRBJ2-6	CASGLNQGIGGANVLTF	TGTGCTAGTGGTTTGAACCAGGGGATAGGTGGGGCCAACGTCCTGACTTTC
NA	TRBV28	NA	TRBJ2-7	CASSLSQGLNFVHEQYF	TGTGCCAGCAGTTTATCCCAGGGACTGAATTTTGTGCACGAGCAGTACTTC
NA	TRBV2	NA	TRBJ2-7	CASKGRGYEQYF	TGTGCCAGCAAGGGCAGGGGCTACGAGCAGTACTTC
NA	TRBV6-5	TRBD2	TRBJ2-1	CASSYLLAGIGEQFF	TGTGCCAGCAGTTACCTTCTAGCGGGAATTGGTGAGCAGTTCTTC
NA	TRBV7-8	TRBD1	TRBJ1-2	CASSFSGQVLPNYGYTF	TGTGCCAGCAGCTTTTCCGGACAGGTCCTCCCTAACTATGGCTACACCTTC
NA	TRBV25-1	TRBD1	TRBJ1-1	CASIRQGARTEAFF	TGTGCCAGCATACGACAGGGGGCACGCACTGAAGCTTTCTTT
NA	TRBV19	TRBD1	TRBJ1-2	CASSPTGQGASYGYTF	TGTGCCAGTAGTCCGACCGGACAGGGGGCCTCGTACGGCTACACCTTC
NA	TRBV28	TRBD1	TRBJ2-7	CASSNTRQGNYEQYF	TGTGCCAGCAGCAATACAAGACAGGGGAACTACGAGCAGTACTTC
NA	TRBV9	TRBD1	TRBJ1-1	CASSPTTTGKAFF	TGTGCCAGCAGCCCTACGACGACAGGGAAAGCTTTCTTT
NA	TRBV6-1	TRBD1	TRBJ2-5	CASSPGTGGRETQYF	TGTGCCAGCAGTCCCGGGACAGGGGGCCGAGAGACCCAGTACTTC
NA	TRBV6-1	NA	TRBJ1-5	CASSDVANNQPQHF	TGTGCCAGCAGTGATGTGGCCAACAATCAGCCCCAGCATTTT
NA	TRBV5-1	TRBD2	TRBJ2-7	CASSLELAASYEQYF	TGCGCCAGCAGCTTGGAACTAGCGGCTTCCTACGAGCAGTACTTC
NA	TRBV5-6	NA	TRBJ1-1	CASSLGLGEVRTEAFF	TGTGCCAGCAGCTTGGGGTTAGGAGAAGTAAGAACTGAAGCTTTCTTT
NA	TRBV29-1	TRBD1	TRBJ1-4	CSVGDRVNEKLFF	TGCAGCGTTGGGGACAGGGTGAATGAAAAACTGTTTTTT
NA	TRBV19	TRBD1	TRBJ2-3	CASTRRGPSSDTQYF	TGTGCCAGTACCCGCAGGGGGCCCTCCTCAGATACGCAGTATTTT
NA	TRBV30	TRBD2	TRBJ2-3	CAWLGELASTDTQYF	TGTGCCTGGTTGGGGGAACTAGCGAGCACAGATACGCAGTATTTT
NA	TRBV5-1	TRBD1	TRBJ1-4	CASRVGQGNEKLFF	TGCGCCAGCAGGGTGGGACAGGGTAATGAAAAACTGTTTTTT
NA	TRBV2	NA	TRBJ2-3	CASSGGGGTATQYF	TGTGCCAGCAGTGGAGGGGGGGGAACGGCTACGCAGTATTTT
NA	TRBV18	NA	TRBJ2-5	CASSPEPGLMYF	TGTGCCAGCTCTCCAGAGCCGGGACTGATGTACTTC
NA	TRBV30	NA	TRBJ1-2	CAWSRGPGYTF	TGTGCCTGGAGTAGAGGCCCTGGCTACACCTTC
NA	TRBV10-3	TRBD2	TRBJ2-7	CAISELTSGTGEQYF	TGTGCCATCAGTGAACTGACTAGCGGGACGGGAGAGCAGTACTTC
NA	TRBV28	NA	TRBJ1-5	CASSSKTGSNQPQHF	TGTGCCAGCAGCTCCAAGACAGGTAGCAATCAGCCCCAGCATTTT
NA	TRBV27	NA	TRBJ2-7	CASSSGRDTIHEQYF	TGTGCCAGCAGTTCAGGCCGGGACACTATCCACGAGCAGTACTTC
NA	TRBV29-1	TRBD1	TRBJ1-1	CSVPPGQGASTEAFF	TGCAGCGTCCCCCCCGGACAGGGGGCTTCTACTGAAGCTTTCTTT
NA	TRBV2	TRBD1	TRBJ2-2	CASSEVEGRGYTGELFF	TGTGCCAGCAGTGAAGTCGAGGGCAGGGGGTACACCGGGGAGCTGTTTTTT
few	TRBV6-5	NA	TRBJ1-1	CASNPVRRGGPEAFF	TGTGCCAGCAATCCAGTCCGAAGGGGAGGACCTGAAGCTTTCTTT
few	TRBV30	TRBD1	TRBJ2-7	CAWLKQGARYEQYF	TGTGCCTGGCTTAAACAGGGGGCGCGGTACGAGCAGTACTTC
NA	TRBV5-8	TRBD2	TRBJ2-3	CASSLRRGGTDTQYF	TGTGCCAGCAGCTTGCGGCGGGGGGGCACAGATACGCAGTATTTT
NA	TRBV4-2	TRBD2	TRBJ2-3	CASSQDLGTSGSTDTQYF	TGTGCCAGCAGCCAAGATTTAGGGACTAGCGGGAGCACAGATACGCAGTATTTT
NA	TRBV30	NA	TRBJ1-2	CAWSGALGYTF	TGTGCCTGGAGTGGAGCCCTCGGCTACACCTTC
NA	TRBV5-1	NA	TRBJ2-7	CASSSQQGIGEQYF	TGCGCCAGCAGTTCACAACAGGGCATAGGCGAGCAGTACTTC
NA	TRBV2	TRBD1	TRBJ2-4	CASSPRTGGALAKNIQYF	TGTGCCAGCAGTCCCCGGACAGGGGGAGCACTAGCCAAAAACATTCAGTACTTC
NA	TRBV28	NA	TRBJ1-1	CASSPVNTEAFF	TGTGCCAGCAGTCCAGTGAACACTGAAGCTTTCTTT
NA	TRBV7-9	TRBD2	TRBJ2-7	CASSLGGGVQGPYEQYF	TGTGCCAGCAGCTTAGGGGGAGGGGTTCAGGGACCCTACGAGCAGTACTTC
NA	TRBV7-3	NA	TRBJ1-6	CASSYGGGSPLHF	TGTGCCAGCAGCTACGGGGGGGGATCACCCCTCCACTTT
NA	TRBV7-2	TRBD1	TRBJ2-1	CASSLAGGRTYNEQFF	TGTGCCAGCAGCTTAGCAGGGGGCAGGACCTACAATGAGCAGTTCTTC
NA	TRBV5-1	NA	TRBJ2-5	CASSLPRGGETQYF	TGCGCCAGCAGCCTACCGCGGGGAGGAGAGACCCAGTACTTC
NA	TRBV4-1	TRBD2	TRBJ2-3	CASSKMIGTSGGREQYF	TGCGCCAGCAGCAAGATGATAGGGACTAGCGGGGGTCGGGAGCAGTATTTT
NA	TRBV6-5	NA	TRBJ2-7	CASSQGRGSTYEQYF	TGTGCCAGCTCCCAAGGGAGAGGGTCGACCTACGAGCAGTACTTC
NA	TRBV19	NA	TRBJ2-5	CASSTAQLETQYF	TGTGCCAGTAGTACAGCGCAGCTGGAGACCCAGTACTTC